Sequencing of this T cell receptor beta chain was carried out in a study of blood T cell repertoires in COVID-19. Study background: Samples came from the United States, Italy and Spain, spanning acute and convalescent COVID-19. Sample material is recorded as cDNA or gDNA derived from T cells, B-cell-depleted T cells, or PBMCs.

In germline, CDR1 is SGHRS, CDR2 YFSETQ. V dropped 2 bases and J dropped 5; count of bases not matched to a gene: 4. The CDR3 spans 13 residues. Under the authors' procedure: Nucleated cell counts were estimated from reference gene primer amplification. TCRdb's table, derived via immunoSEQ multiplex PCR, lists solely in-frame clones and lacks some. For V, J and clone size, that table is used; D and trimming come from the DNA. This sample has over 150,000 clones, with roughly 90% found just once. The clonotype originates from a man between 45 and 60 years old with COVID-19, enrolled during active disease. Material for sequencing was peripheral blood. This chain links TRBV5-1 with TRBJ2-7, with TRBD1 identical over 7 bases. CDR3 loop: CASSFGTADEQYF. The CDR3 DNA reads TGCGCCAGCAGCTTCGGGACAGCCGACGAGCAGTACTTC.